This T cell receptor beta chain was captured in a study of blood T cell repertoires in COVID-19. Sequencing used immunoSEQ multiplex PCR; TCRdb keeps in-frame clones, though not all of them. The sample contains about 330,000 clones, roughly 88% of which appear only once. This clone was detected only once. The CDR3 consists of 17 residues. J gave up 6 bases and V 1 base, and 9 bases lay outside the gene matches. CDR1 is SGHTA, CDR2 FQGNSA, per germline. This sequence joins TRBV7-2 and TRBJ2-2; 9 bases fit TRBD2. Sequencing was performed on peripheral blood. The receptor was isolated from a woman in her fifties or sixties with active or convalescent COVID-19. In DNA, the CDR3 is TGTGCCAGCAGCTTAGGGGCTCTAGCGGGAAGGGCCGGGGAGCTGTTTTTT. Amino acid sequence: CASSLGALAGRAGELFF.